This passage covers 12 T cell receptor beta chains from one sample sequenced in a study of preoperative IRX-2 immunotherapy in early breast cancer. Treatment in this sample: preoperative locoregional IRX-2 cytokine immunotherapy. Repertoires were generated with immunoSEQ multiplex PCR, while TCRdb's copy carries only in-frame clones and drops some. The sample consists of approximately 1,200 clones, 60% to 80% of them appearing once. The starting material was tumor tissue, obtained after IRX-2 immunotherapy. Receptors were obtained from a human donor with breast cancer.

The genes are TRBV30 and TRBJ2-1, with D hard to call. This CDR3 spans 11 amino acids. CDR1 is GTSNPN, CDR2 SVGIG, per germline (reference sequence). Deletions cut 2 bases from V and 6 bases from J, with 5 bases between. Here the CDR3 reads CAWSLSNEQFF. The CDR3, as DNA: TGTGCCTGGAGTTTGAGCAATGAGCAGTTCTTC.

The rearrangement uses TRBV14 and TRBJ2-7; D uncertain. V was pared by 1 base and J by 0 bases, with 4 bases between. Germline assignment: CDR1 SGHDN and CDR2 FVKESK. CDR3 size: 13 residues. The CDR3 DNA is TGTGCCAGCAGCCAAGTTAACTCCTACGAGCAGTACTTC. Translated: CASSQVNSYEQYF.

DNA for the CDR3: TGTGCCAGCAGGACAGGGTATGAAAAACTGTTTTTT. Translating gives CASRTGYEKLFF. The chain uses TRBV6-8 and TRBJ1-4; 7 bases map to TRBD1. CDR3 length: 12 residues. V shed 6 bases and J 6 bases; nucleotides not matched to a gene: 1. Germline V CDR1 and CDR2: MNHGY, SAAAGT.

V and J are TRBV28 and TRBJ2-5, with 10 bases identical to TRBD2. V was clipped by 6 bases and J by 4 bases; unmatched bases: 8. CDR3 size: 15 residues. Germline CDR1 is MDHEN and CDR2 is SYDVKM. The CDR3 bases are TGTGCCAGCAGCCCCCCTAGCGGGAGCTCAGAGACCCAGTACTTC. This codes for CASSPPSGSSETQYF.

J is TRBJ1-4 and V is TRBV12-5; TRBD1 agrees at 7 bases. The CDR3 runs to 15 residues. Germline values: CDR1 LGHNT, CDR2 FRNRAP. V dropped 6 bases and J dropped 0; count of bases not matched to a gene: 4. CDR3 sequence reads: CASGGTETTNEKLFF. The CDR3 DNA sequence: TGTGCTAGTGGGGGGACAGAAACAACTAATGAAAAACTGTTTTTT.

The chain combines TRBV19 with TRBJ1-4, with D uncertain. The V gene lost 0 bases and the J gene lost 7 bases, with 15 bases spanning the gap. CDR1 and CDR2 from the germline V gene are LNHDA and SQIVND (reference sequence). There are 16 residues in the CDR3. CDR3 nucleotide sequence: TGTGCCAGTAGTATAGAGTCGGGGAGGTTGAGTGAAAAACTGTTTTTT. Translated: CASSIESGRLSEKLFF.

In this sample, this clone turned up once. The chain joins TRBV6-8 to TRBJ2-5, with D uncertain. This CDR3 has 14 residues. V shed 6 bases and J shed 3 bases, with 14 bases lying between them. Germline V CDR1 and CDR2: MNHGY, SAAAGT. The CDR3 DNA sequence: TGTGCCAGCAGCTCCACATTCAAAGAAGAGACCCAGTACTTC. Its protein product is CASSSTFKEETQYF.

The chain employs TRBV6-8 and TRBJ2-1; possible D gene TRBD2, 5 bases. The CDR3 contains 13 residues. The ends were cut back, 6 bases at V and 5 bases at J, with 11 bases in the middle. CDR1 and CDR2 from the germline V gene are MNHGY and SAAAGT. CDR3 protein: CASRQEGNNEQFF. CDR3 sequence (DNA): TGTGCCAGCAGACAAGAGGGAAACAATGAGCAGTTCTTC.

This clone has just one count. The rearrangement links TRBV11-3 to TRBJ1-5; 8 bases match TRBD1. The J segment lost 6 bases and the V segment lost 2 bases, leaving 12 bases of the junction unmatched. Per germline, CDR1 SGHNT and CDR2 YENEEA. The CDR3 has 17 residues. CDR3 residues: CASSLRYCRGHVQPQHF. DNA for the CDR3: TGTGCCAGCAGCTTAAGATATTGCAGGGGGCATGTTCAGCCCCAGCATTTT.

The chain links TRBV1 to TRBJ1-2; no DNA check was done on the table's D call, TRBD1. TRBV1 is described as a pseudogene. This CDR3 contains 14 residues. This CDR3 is CASSQWSQGNGYTF. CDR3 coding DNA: TGCGCCAGCAGCCAATGGAGCCAGGGAAACGGCTACACCTTC.

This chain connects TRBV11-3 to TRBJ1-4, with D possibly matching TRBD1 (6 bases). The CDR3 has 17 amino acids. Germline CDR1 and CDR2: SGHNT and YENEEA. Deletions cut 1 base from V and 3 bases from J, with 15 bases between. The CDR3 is CASSLVSGGLANEKLFF. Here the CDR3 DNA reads TGTGCCAGCAGCTTAGTATCTGGGGGGCTGGCTAATGAAAAACTGTTTTTT.

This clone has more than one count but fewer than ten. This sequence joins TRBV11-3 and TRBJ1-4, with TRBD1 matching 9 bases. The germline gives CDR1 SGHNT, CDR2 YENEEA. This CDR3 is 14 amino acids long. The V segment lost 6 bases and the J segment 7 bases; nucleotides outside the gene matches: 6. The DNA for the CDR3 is TGTGCCAGCAGTTCTGGACAGGGGTTTGAAAAACTGTTTTTT. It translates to CASSSGQGFEKLFF.